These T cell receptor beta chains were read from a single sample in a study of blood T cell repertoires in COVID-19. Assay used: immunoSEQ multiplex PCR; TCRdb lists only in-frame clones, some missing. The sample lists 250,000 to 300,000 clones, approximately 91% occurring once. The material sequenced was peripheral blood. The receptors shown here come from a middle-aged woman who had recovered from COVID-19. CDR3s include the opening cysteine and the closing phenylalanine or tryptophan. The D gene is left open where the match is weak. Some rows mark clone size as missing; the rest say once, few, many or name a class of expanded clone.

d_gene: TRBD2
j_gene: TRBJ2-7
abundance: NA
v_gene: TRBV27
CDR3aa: CASRPRGLAGETYEQYF
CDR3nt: TGTGCCAGCAGGCCGCGGGGACTAGCGGGAGAGACCTACGAGCAGTACTTC

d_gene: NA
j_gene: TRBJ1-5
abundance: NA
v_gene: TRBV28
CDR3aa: CASRRQVSREPQHF
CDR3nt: TGTGCCAGCAGGCGACAGGTTTCAAGGGAGCCCCAGCATTTT

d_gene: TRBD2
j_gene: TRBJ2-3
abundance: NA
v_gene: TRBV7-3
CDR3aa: CASKPSGSADTQYF
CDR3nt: TGTGCCAGCAAGCCTAGCGGGAGTGCAGATACGCAGTATTTT

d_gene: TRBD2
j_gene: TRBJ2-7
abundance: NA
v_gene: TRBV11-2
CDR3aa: CASSLGAGGSNEQYF
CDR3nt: TGTGCCAGCAGCTTAGGGGCCGGGGGGTCCAACGAGCAGTACTTC

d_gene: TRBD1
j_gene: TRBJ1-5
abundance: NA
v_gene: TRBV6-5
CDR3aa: CASSPGTGRQPQHF
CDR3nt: TGTGCCAGCAGTCCTGGGACAGGGAGGCAGCCCCAGCATTTT

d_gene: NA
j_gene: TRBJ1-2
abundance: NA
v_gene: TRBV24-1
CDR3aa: CATSGGVNYGYTF
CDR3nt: TGTGCCACCAGTGGGGGGGTTAACTATGGCTACACCTTC

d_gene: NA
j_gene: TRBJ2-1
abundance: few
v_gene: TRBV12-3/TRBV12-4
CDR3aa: CASSFDKYNEQFF
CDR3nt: TGTGCCAGCAGTTTTGACAAATACAATGAGCAGTTCTTC

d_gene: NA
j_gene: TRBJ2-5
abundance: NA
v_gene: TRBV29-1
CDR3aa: CSVDPTTGTQYF
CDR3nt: TGCAGCGTTGACCCCACTACAGGGACCCAGTACTTC

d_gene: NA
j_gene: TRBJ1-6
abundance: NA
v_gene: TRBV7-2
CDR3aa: CASSFGDYNSPLHF
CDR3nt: TGTGCCAGCAGCTTCGGGGACTATAATTCACCCCTCCACTTT

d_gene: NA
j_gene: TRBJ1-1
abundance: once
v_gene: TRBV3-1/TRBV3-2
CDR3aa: CASSQETGNTEAFF
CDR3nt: TGTGCCAGCAGCCAAGAGACAGGGAACACTGAAGCTTTCTTT

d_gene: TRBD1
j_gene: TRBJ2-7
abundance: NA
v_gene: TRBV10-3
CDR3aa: CAISPGTGGPYEQYF
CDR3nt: TGTGCCATCAGCCCAGGGACAGGGGGGCCCTACGAGCAGTACTTC

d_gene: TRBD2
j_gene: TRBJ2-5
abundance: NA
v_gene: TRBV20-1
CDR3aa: CSAGDSGKGETQYF
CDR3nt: TGCAGTGCTGGTGATAGCGGGAAGGGGGAGACCCAGTACTTC

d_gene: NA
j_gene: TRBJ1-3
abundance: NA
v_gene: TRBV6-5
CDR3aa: CASRSRTETGNTIYF
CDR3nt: TGTGCCAGCAGGTCCCGGACTGAGACTGGAAACACCATATATTTT

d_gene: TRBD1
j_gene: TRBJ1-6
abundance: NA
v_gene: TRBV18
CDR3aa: CASSPEGQGSSPLHF
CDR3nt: TGTGCCAGCTCACCAGAGGGACAGGGGTCTTCACCCCTCCACTTT

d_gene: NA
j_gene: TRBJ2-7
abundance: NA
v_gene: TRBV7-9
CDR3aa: CASHRGAGDYEQYF
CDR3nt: TGTGCCAGCCACAGGGGGGCGGGAGACTACGAGCAGTACTTC

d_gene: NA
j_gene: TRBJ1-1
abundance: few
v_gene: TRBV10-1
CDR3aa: CASSDRPEAFF
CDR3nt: TGCGCCAGCAGTGATCGTCCTGAAGCTTTCTTT

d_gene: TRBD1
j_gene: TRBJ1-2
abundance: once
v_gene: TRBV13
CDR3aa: CASSQGTGNYGYTF
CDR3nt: TGTGCCAGCAGCCAAGGGACAGGGAACTATGGCTACACCTTC

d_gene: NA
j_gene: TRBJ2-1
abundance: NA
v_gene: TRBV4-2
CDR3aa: CASSPDGYNEQFF
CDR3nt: TGTGCCAGCAGCCCCGACGGGTACAATGAGCAGTTCTTC

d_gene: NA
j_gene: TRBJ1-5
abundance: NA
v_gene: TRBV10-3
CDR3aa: CATNGQNSNQPQHF
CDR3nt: TGTGCCACTAACGGACAAAATAGCAATCAGCCCCAGCATTTT

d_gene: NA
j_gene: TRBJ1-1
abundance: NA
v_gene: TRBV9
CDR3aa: CASSPFPDSTEAFF
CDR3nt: TGTGCCAGCAGCCCATTCCCGGACAGCACTGAAGCTTTCTTT

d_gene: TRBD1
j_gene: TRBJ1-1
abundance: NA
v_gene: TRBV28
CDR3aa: CASSLSGQGATEAFF
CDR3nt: TGTGCCAGCAGTTTATCCGGACAGGGGGCGACTGAAGCTTTCTTT

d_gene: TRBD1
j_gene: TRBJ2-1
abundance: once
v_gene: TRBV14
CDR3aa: CASSAGTGEPGRAGEQFF
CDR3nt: TGTGCCAGCAGCGCCGGGACAGGGGAGCCCGGGAGGGCCGGTGAGCAGTTCTTC

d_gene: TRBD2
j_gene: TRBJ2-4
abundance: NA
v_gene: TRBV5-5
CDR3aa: CASSAGLGPQNIQYF
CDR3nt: TGTGCCAGCAGCGCCGGACTAGGTCCCCAAAACATTCAGTACTTC

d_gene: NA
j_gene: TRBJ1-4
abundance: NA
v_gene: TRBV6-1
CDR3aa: CASSEAKDRQNEKLFF
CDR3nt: TGTGCCAGCAGTGAAGCGAAGGACAGACAGAATGAAAAACTGTTTTTT